The T cell receptor (beta chain) under discussion was sequenced for a study of blood T cells in healthy people across ages. This clonotype has more than one count but fewer than ten. Alongside a J-beta primer mix, a sample-barcoded 5' primer served in a second PCR lasting roughly 7 to 11 cycles. TCRdb called the 5' RACE reads again in MiXCR, with one record for every CDR3 protein. The table records approximately 600,000 distinct CDR3 sequences, roughly 53% of them present only once. In germline, CDR1 is MGHRA, CDR2 YSYEKL. The junction had 10 bases not matched to a gene; V was cut back by 4 bases and J by 5 bases. The CDR3 sequence is 16 residues long.

The source material was blood. The sequence came from a man in his 60s in good health. This chain connects TRBV4-1 to TRBJ2-1, with TRBD2 matching 8 bases. The DNA of the CDR3 is TGCGCCAGCAGCCGTAACACGGGGGGGCTGAACAATGAGCAGTTCTTC. This sequence encodes CASSRNTGGLNNEQFF.